This T cell receptor (beta chain) derives from a study of blood T cells in healthy people across ages. The germline V gene has CDR1 LGHDT and CDR2 YNNKEL (reference sequence). Trimming stripped 5 bases from V and 4 bases from J, with 29 bases between. The CDR3 covers 19 residues. It was with a sample-barcoded 5' primer and a J-beta primer mix that a second PCR of about 7 to 12 cycles was run. One entry per CDR3 protein results from TCRdb running MiXCR on the 5' RACE reads. The table includes about 680,000 distinct CDR3 sequences, approximately 50% detected once. This receptor was taken from a woman aged 60-75 years in good health. The rearrangement uses TRBV3-1 and TRBJ2-5; D is possibly TRBD1 (6 bases). The sequencing input was blood. This CDR3 reads CASSARHGTNVGSRETQYF. In nucleotides, the CDR3 is TGTGCCAGCAGCGCAAGGCATGGGACAAACGTTGGTTCCCGAGAGACCCAGTACTTC.